This TCR beta chain was identified during a study of neurological immune-mediated disorders. TCRdb reprocessed the 5' RACE reads with MiXCR, giving one entry per CDR3 protein. The sample has about 30,000 distinct CDR3 sequences; approximately 6% are singletons. The length of the CDR3 is 15 residues. Trimming took 5 bases from V and 0 from J; bases not matched to a gene: 1. Germline-derived CDR1 and CDR2 are SGHTA and FQGTGA. At least ten counts were recorded for this clonotype. The cell input for sorted libraries was 1 million, and those cells were CD4+ or CD8+ T cells. This receptor was obtained from a woman between 45 and 65 years old in good health. Material for sequencing was CD4+ T cells from blood. This chain uses TRBV7-3 with TRBJ2-1, with 10 bases lining up with TRBD2. The CDR3 loop reads CASSPSGSSYNEQFF. The CDR3 DNA follows: TGTGCCAGCAGCCCTAGCGGGAGCTCCTACAATGAGCAGTTCTTC.